This entry describes one T cell receptor beta chain. The antigen is not known. This entry belongs to a study of Tregs in tolerant kidney transplant recipients. Whole-study context: The nonmyeloablative bone marrow transplants came from related graft donors, with transient mixed chimerism. The study, taken as a whole, reports: No direct test of biological reproducibility was done here. Activated donor B cell expansion appeared to reveal the most relevant donor-specific TCRbeta repertoire.

Repertoires were generated with immunoSEQ multiplex PCR, while TCRdb's copy carries only in-frame clones and drops some. The sample shows around 70,000 clones, roughly 89% of them seen only once. Thawed PBMCs were FACS-sorted into unstimulated CD4+CD25+CD127- regulatory T cells, CD4+CD25- non-regulatory cells, CD4 and CD8 cells. V dropped 4 bases and J dropped 5 bases, with 12 bases sitting between them. This CDR3 comprises 13 residues. Material: CD8+ T cells from blood, obtained before the transplant. The chain is built from TRBV23-1 and TRBJ2-7; D gene unclear. TRBV23-1 has ORF status, its function being uncertain. This TCR was sampled from a human donor who received a combined kidney and bone marrow transplant. CDR3 in amino acids: CASSRPTSHEQYF. CDR3 nucleotide sequence: TGCGCCAGCAGTCGACCGACAAGCCACGAGCAGTACTTC.